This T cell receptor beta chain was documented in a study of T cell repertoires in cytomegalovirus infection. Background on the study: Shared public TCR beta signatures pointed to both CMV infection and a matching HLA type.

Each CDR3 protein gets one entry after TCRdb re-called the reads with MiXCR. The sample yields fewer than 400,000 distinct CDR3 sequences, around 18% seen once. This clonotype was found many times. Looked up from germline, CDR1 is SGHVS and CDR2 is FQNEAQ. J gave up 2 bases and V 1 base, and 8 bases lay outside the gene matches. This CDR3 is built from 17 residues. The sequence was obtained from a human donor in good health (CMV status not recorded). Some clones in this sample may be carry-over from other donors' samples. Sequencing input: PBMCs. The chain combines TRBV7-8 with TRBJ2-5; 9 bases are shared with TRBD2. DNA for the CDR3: TGTGCCAGCAGCTTAGGCGCGTCGAGCGGGGGGCAAGAGACCCAGTACTTC. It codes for CASSLGASSGGQETQYF. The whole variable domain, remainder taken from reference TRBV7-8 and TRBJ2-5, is GAGVSQSPRYKVAKRGQDVALRCDPISGHVSLFWYQQALGQGPEFLTYFQNEAQLDKSGLPSDRFFAERPEGSVSTLKIQRTQQEDSAVYLCASSLGASSGGQETQYFGPGTRLLVL.